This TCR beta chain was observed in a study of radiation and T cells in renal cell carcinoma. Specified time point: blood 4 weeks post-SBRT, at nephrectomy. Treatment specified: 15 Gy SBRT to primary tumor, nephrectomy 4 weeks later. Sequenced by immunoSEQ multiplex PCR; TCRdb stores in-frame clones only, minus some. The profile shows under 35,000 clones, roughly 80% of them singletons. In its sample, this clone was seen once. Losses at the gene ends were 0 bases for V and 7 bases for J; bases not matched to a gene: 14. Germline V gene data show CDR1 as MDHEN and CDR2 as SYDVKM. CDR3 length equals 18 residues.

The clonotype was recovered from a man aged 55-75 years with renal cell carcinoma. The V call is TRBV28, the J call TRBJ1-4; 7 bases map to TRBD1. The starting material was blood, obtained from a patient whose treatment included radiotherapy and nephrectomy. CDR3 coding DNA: TGTGCCAGCAGTTTATGGGGGAACAGGGGTACGAGTAGTGAAAAACTGTTTTTT. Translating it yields CASSLWGNRGTSSEKLFF. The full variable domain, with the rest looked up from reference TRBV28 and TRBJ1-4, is DVKVTQSSRYLVKRTGEKVFLECVQDMDHENMFWYRQDPGLGLRLIYFSYDVKMKEKGDIPEGYSVSREKKERFSLILESASTNQTSMYLCASSLWGNRGTSSEKLFFGSGTQLSVL.